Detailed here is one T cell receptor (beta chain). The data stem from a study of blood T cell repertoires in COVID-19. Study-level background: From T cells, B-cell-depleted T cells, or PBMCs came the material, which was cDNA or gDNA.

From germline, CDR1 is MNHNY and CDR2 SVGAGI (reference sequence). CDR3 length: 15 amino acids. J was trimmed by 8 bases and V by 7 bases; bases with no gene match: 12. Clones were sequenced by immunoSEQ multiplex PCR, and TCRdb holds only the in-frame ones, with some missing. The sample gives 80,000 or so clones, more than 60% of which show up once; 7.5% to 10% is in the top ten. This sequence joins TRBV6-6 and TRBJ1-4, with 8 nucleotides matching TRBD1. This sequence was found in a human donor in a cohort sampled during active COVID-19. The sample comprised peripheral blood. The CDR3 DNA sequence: TGTGCCAGCACCGAAACAGGGGGGGAATGGGAAAAACTGTTTTTT. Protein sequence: CASTETGGEWEKLFF.